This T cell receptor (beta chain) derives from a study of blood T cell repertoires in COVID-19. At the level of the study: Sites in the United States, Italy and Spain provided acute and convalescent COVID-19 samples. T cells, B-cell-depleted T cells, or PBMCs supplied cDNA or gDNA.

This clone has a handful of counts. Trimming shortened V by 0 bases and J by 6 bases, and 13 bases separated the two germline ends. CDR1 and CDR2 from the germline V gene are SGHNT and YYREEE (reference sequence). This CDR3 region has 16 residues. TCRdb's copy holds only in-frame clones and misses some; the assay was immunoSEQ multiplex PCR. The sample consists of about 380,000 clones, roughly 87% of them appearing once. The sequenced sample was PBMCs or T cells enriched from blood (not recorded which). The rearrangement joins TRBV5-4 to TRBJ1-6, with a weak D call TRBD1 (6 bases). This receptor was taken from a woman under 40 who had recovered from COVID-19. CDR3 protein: CASSLEAGAINSPLHF. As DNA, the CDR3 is TGTGCCAGCAGCTTGGAGGCGGGGGCTATTAATTCACCCCTCCACTTT.